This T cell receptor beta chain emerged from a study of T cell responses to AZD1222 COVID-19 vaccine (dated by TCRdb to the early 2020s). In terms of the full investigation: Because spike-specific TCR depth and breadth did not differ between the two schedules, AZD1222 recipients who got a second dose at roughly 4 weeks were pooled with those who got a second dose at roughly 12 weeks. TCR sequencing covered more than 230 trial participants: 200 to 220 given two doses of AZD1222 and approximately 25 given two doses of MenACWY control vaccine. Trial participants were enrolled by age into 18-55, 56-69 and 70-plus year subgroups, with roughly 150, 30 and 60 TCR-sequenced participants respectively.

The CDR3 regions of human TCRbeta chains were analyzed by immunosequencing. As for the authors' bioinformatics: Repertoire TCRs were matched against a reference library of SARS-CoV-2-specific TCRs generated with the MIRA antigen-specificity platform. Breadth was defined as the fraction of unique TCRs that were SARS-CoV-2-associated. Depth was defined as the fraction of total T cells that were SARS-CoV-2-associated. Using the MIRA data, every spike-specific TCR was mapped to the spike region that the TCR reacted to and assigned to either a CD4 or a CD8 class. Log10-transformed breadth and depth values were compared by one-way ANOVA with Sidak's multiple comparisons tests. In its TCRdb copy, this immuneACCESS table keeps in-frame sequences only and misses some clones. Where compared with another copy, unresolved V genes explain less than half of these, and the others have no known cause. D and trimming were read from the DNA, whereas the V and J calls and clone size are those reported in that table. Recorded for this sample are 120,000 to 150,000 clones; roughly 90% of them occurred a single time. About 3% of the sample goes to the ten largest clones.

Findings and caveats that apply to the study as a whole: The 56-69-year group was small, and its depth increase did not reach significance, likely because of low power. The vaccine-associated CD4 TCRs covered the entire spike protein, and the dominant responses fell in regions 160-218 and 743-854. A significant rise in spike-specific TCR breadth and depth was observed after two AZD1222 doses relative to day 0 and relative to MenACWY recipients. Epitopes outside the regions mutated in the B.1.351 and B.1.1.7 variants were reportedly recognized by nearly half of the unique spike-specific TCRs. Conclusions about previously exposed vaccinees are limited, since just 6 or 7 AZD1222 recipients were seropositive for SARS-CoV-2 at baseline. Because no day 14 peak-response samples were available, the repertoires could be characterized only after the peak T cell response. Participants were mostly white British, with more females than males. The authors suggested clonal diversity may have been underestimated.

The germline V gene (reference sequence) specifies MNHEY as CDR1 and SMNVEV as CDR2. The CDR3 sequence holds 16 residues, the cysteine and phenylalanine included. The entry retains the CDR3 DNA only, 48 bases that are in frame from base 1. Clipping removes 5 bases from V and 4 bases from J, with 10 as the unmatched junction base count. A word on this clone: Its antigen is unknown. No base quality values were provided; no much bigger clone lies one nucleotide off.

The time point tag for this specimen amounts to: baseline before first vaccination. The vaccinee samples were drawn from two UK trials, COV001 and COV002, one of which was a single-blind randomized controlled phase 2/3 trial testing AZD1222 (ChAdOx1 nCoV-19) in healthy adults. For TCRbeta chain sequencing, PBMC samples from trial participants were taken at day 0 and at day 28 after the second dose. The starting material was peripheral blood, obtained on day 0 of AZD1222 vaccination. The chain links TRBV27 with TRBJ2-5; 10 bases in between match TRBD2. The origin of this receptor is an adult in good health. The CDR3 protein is CASSMGLAGVGETQYF. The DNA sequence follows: TGTGCCAGCAGTATGGGGCTAGCGGGAGTCGGAGAGACCCAGTACTTC.